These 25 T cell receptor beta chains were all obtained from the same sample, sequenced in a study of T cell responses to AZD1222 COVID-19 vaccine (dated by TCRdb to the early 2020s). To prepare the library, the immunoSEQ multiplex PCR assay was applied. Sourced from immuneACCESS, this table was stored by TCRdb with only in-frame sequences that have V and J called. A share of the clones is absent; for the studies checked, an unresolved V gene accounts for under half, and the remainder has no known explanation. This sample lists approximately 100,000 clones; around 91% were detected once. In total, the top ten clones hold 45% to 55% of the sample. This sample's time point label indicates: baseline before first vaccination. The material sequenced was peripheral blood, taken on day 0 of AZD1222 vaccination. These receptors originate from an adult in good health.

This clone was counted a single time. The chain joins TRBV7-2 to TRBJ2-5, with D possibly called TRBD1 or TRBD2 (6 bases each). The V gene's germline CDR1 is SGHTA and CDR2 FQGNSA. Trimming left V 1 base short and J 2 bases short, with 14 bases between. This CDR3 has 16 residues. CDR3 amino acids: CASSLEGGLFQETQYF. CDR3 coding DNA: TGTGCCAGCAGCTTAGAGGGGGGACTGTTTCAAGAGACCCAGTACTTC.

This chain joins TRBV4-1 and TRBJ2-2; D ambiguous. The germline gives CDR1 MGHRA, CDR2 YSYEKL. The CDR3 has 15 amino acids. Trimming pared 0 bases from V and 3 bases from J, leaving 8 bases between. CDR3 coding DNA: TGCGCCAGCAGCCAAGAATACCGGGACACCGGGGAGCTGTTTTTT. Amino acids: CASSQEYRDTGELFF.

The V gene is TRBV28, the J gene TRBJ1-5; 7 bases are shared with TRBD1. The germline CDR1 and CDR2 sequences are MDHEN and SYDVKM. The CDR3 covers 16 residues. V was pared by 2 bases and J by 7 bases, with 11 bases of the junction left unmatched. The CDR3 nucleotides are TGTGCCAGCAGTTTAAATGGCAGGGGGGGAACCCAGCCCCAGCATTTT. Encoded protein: CASSLNGRGGTQPQHF. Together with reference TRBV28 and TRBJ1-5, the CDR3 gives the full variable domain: DVKVTQSSRYLVKRTGEKVFLECVQDMDHENMFWYRQDPGLGLRLIYFSYDVKMKEKGDIPEGYSVSREKKERFSLILESASTNQTSMYLCASSLNGRGGTQPQHFGDGTRLSIL.

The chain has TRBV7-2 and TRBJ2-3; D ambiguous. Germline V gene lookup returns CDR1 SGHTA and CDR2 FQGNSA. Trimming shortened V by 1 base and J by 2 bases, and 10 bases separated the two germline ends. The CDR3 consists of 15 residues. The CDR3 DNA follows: TGTGCCAGCAGCTTAGACCTGGGGAACACAGATACGCAGTATTTT. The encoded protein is CASSLDLGNTDTQYF.

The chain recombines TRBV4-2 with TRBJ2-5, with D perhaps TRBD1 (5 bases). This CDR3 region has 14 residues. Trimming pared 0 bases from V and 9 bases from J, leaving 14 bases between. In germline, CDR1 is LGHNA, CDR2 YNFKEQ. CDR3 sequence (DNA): TGTGCCAGCAGCCAAGAAAAGCTGGGGCAGCCCCAGTACTTC. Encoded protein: CASSQEKLGQPQYF.

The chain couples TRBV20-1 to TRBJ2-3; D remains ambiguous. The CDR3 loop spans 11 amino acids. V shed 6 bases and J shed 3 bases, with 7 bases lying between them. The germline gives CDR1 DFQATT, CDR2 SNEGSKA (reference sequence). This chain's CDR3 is CSARRTDTQYF. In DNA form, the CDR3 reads TGCAGTGCCCGGCGAACAGATACGCAGTATTTT.

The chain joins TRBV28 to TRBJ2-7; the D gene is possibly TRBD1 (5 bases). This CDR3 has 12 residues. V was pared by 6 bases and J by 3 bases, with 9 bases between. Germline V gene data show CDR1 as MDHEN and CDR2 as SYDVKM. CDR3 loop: CASRQGVYEQYF. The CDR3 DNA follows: TGTGCCAGCAGGCAAGGGGTCTACGAGCAGTACTTC.

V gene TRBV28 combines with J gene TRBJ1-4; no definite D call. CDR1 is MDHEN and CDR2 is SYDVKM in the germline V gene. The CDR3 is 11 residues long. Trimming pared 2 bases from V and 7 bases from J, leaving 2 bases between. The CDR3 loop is CASSLSEKLFF. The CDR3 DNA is TGTGCCAGCAGTTTAAGTGAAAAACTGTTTTTT.

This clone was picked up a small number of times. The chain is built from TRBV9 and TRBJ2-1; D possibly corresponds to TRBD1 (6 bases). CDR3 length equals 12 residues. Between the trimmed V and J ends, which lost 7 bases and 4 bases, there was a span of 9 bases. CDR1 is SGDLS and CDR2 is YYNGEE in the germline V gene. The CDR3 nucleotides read TGTGCCAGCTCGACAGGATACAATGAGCAGTTCTTC. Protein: CASSTGYNEQFF.

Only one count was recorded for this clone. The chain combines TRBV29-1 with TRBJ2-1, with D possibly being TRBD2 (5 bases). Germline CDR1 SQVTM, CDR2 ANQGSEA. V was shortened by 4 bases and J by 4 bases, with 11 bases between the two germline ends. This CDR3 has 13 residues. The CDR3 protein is CSVVRPGYNEQFF. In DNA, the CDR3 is TGCAGCGTTGTCCGCCCGGGGTACAATGAGCAGTTCTTC.

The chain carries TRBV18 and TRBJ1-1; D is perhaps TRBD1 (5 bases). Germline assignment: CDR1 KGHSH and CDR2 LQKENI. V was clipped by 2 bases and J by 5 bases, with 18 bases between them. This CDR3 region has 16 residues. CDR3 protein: CASSPYLQAGMTEAFF. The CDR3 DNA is TGTGCCAGCTCACCATATCTACAGGCTGGTATGACTGAAGCTTTCTTT.

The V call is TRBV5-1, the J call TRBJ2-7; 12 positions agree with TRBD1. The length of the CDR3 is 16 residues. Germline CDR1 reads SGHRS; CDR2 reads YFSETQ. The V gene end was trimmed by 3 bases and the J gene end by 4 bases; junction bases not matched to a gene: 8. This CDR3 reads CASSSDRDRGQYEQYF. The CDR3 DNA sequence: TGCGCCAGCAGCTCTGACCGGGACAGGGGGCAATACGAGCAGTACTTC.

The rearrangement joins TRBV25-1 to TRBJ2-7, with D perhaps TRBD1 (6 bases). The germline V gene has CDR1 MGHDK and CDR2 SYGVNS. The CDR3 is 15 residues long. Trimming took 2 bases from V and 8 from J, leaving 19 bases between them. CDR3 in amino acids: CASSEKGGRSVQQYF. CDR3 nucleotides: TGTGCCAGCAGTGAAAAAGGGGGACGCTCCGTGCAGCAGTACTTC.

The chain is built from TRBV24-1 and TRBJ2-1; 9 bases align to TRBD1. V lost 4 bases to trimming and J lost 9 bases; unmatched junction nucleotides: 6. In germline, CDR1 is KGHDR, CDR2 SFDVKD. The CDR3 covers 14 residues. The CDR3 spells CATSDGTGLREQFF. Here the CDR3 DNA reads TGTGCCACCAGTGACGGGACAGGGCTGCGTGAGCAGTTCTTC.

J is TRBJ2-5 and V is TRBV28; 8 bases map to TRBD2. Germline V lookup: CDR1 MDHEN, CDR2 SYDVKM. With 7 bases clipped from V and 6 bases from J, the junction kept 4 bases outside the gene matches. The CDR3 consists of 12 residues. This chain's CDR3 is CASKREGKTQYF. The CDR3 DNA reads TGTGCCAGCAAACGGGAGGGGAAGACCCAGTACTTC.

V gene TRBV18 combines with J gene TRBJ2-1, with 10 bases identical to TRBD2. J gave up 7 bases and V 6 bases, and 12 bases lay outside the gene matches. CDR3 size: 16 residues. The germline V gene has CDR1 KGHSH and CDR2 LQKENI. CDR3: CASSLGLAAAGNEQFF. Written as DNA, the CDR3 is TGTGCCAGCTCCCTTGGACTAGCGGCCGCGGGGAATGAGCAGTTCTTC.

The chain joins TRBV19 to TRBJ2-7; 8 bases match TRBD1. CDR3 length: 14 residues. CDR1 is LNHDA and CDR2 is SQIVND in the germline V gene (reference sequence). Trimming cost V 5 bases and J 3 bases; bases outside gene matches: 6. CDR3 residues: CASSVDGQGYEQYF. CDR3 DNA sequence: TGTGCCAGTAGTGTTGACGGACAGGGCTACGAGCAGTACTTC.

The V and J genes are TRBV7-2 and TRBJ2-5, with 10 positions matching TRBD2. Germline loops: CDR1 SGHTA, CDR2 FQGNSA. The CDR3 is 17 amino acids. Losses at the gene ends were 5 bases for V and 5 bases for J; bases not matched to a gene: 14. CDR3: CASSLRQAGGPLETQYF. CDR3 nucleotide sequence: TGTGCCAGCAGCCTACGTCAAGCGGGAGGGCCGTTGGAGACCCAGTACTTC. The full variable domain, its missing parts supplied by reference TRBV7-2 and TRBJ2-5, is GAGVSQSPSNKVTEKGKDVELRCDPISGHTALYWYRQSLGQGLEFLIYFQGNSAPDKSGLPSDRFSAERTGGSVSTLTIQRTQQEDSAVYLCASSLRQAGGPLETQYFGPGTRLLVL.

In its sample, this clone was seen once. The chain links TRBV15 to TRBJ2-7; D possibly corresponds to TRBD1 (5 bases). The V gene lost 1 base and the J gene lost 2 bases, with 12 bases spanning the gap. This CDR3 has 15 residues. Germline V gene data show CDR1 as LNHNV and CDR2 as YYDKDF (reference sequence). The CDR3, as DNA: TGTGCCACCAGCAGAGGCCCAGGGCAGGCCTACGAGCAGTACTTC. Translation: CATSRGPGQAYEQYF.

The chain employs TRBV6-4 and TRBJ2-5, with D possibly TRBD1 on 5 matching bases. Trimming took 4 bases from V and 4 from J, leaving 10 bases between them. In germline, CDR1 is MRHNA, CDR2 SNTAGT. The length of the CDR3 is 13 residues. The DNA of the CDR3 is TGTGCCAGCAGTGGACAGTGGGTAGAGACCCAGTACTTC. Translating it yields CASSGQWVETQYF.

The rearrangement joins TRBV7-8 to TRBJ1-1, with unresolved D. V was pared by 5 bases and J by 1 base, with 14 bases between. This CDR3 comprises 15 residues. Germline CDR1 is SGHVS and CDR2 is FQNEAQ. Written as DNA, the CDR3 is TGTGCCAGCAGCCCGCGGAGGGAAGCGAACACTGAAGCTTTCTTT. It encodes CASSPRREANTEAFF. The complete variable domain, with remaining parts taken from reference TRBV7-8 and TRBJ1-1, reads GAGVSQSPRYKVAKRGQDVALRCDPISGHVSLFWYQQALGQGPEFLTYFQNEAQLDKSGLPSDRFFAERPEGSVSTLKIQRTQQEDSAVYLCASSPRREANTEAFFGQGTRLTVV.

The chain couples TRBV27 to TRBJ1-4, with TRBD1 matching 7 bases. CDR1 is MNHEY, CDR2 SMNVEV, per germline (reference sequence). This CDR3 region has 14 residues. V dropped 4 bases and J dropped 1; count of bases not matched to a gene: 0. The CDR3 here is CASSWTGTNEKLFF. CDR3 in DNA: TGTGCCAGCAGTTGGACAGGAACTAATGAAAAACTGTTTTTT.

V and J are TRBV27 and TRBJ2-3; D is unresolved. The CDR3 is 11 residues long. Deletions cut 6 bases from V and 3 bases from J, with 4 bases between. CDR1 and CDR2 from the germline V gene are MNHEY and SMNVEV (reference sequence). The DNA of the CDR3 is TGTGCCAGCAGCATTACAGATACGCAGTATTTT. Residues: CASSITDTQYF.

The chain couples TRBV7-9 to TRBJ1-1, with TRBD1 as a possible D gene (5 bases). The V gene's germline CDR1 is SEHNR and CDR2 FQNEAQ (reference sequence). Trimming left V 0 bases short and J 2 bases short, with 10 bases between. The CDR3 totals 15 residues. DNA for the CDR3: TGTGCCAGCAGCTTAGCCGCAGGGCCAAACACTGAAGCTTTCTTT. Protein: CASSLAAGPNTEAFF.

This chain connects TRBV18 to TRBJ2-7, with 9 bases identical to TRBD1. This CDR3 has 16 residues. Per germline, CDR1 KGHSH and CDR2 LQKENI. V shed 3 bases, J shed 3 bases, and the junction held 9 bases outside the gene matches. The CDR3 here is CASSPLGTGQGYEQYF. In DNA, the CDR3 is TGTGCCAGCTCACCTCTCGGAACGGGACAGGGCTACGAGCAGTACTTC. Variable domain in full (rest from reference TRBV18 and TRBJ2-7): NAGVMQNPRHLVRRRGQEARLRCSPMKGHSHVYWYRQLPEEGLKFMVYLQKENIIDESGMPKERFSAEFPKEGPSILRIQQVVRGDSAAYFCASSPLGTGQGYEQYFGPGTRLTVT.